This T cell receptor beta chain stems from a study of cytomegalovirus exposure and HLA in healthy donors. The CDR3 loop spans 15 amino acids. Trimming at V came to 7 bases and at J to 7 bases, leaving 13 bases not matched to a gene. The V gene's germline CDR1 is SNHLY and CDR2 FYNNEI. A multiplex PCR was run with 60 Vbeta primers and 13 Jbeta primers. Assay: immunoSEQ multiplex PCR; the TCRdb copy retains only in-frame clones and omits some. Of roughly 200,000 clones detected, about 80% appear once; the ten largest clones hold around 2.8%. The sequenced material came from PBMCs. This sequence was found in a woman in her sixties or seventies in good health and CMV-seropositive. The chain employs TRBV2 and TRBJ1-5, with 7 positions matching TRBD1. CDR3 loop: CASKFTGSTGQPQHF. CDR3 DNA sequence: TGTGCCAGCAAATTTACGGGATCGACAGGGCAGCCCCAGCATTTT.